Listed here is a single T cell receptor beta chain. The data are from a study of OX40 agonist ivuxolimab in advanced cancers. Germline loops: CDR1 SGHAT, CDR2 FQNNGV. With 4 bases clipped from V and 0 bases from J, the junction kept 9 bases outside the gene matches. The CDR3 is 17 residues long. The protocol was immunoSEQ multiplex PCR, while the TCRdb copy is restricted to in-frame clones and leaves out a portion. This table has 70,000 to 75,000 clones, around nine tenths appearing once. The sequence derives from an adult with an advanced solid tumor such as melanoma, head and neck, liver or kidney cancer. The source was CD4+ or CD8+ T cells sorted from blood, collected in a trial of the OX40 agonist ivuxolimab. The rearrangement links TRBV11-2 to TRBJ2-1; 7 positions agree with TRBD1. CDR3: CASSSRGTSGSYNEQFF. CDR3 sequence (DNA): TGTGCCAGCAGCTCCAGGGGGACCTCTGGCTCCTACAATGAGCAGTTCTTC.